These 24 T cell receptor beta chains came from one sample sequenced in a study of blood T cell repertoires in COVID-19. TCRdb keeps only in-frame clones here, not all; method: immunoSEQ multiplex PCR. The data contain approximately 200,000 clones, around 87% of them singletons. Input material: PBMCs or T cells enriched from blood (not recorded which). Receptors were obtained from a man aged 25-45 years in a cohort exposed to, infected with or recovered from COVID-19 (not recorded which).

V usage is TRBV7-9 and J usage is TRBJ2-1; TRBD1 is a possible D gene (6 bases). V lost 6 bases and J 2 bases, leaving 14 bases between the germline ends. Germline V gives CDR1 SEHNR, CDR2 FQNEAQ (reference sequence). The CDR3 runs 15 residues. The CDR3 DNA sequence: TGTGCCAGCAGTGGGGGCCCCGGGGCCTACAATGAGCAGTTCTTC. Encoded protein: CASSGGPGAYNEQFF.

The rearrangement uses TRBV5-5 and TRBJ2-3; D might be TRBD2 (5 bases). CDR3 length: 17 amino acids. CDR1 and CDR2 from the germline V gene are SGHKS and YYEKEE (reference sequence). Trimming left V 4 bases short and J 7 bases short, with 25 bases between. CDR3 loop: CASSINRTPNIDHTQYF. CDR3 coding DNA: TGTGCCAGCAGCATAAACCGGACTCCCAATATCGATCATACGCAGTATTTT. Together with reference TRBV5-5 and TRBJ2-3, the CDR3 gives the full variable domain: DAGVTQSPTHLIKTRGQQVTLRCSPISGHKSVSWYQQVLGQGPQFIFQYYEKEERGRGNFPDRFSARQFPNYSSELNVNALLLGDSALYLCASSINRTPNIDHTQYFGPGTRLTVL.

The rearrangement links TRBV10-3 to TRBJ2-6, with D perhaps TRBD1 (6 bases). This CDR3 has 15 residues. CDR1 is ENHRY, CDR2 SYGVKD, per germline. Trimming removed 6 bases at V and 5 bases at J, with 14 bases between. CDR3 residues: CAISDTGKWANVLTF. DNA of the CDR3: TGTGCCATCAGCGATACAGGGAAGTGGGCCAACGTCCTGACTTTC.

The chain links TRBV19 to TRBJ1-6; 8 bases are a match to TRBD1. Trimming removed 5 bases from V and 8 bases from J; junction bases left unmatched: 5. Germline V gene lookup returns CDR1 LNHDA and CDR2 SQIVND (reference sequence). CDR3 length equals 14 residues. The CDR3 region is CASSRYRGDSPLHF. Written as DNA, the CDR3 is TGTGCCAGTAGTCGATACAGGGGGGATTCACCCCTCCACTTT. Full variable domain (outside the CDR3, taken from reference TRBV19 and TRBJ1-6): DGGITQSPKYLFRKEGQNVTLSCEQNLNHDAMYWYRQDPGQGLRLIYYSQIVNDFQKGDIAEGYSVSREKKESFPLTVTSAQKNPTAFYLCASSRYRGDSPLHFGNGTRLTVT.

The V call is TRBV7-9, the J call TRBJ2-1; D is undetermined. The germline gives CDR1 SEHNR, CDR2 FQNEAQ (reference sequence). V lost 2 bases to trimming and J lost 9 bases, with 8 bases between them. The CDR3 consists of 12 residues. The DNA for the CDR3 is TGTGCCAGCAGCTTAATCCCTACTGAGCAGTTCTTC. It encodes CASSLIPTEQFF. The full variable domain, in which reference TRBV7-9 and TRBJ2-1 provide the parts outside the CDR3, is DTGVSQNPRHKITKRGQNVTFRCDPISEHNRLYWYRQTLGQGPEFLTYFQNEAQLEKSRLLSDRFSAERPKGSFSTLEIQRTEQGDSAMYLCASSLIPTEQFFGPGTRLTVL.

The gene calls are TRBV6-4 and TRBJ1-5; D is uncertain. Trimming shortened V by 4 bases and J by 1 base, and 5 bases separated the two germline ends. Germline CDR1 MRHNA, CDR2 SNTAGT. The CDR3 runs to 13 residues. The CDR3 DNA is TGTGCCAGCAGTGTAGAGAGCAATCAGCCCCAGCATTTT. Translating gives CASSVESNQPQHF.

V gene TRBV6-2 or TRBV6-3 combines with J gene TRBJ2-4; 7 bases line up with TRBD1. The V segment lost 5 bases and the J segment 1 base; nucleotides outside the gene matches: 17. This CDR3 spans 19 amino acids. Germline lookup yields CDR1 MNHEY and CDR2 SVGEGT. This CDR3 reads CASSNIHSGQAGAKNIQYF. The DNA for the CDR3 is TGTGCCAGCAGTAACATACATTCTGGACAGGCCGGGGCCAAAAACATTCAGTACTTC.

The rearrangement uses TRBV7-2 and TRBJ1-1; TRBD1 agrees at 7 bases. V was clipped by 3 bases and J by 1 base; unmatched bases: 8. Germline loops: CDR1 SGHTA, CDR2 FQGNSA. The CDR3 has 16 residues. The CDR3 is CASSFSMTGKNTEAFF. In DNA, the CDR3 is TGTGCCAGCAGCTTCTCTATGACAGGGAAGAACACTGAAGCTTTCTTT.

The rearrangement links TRBV7-2 to TRBJ1-5; D is unresolved. Trimming shortened V by 2 bases and J by 5 bases, and 7 bases separated the two germline ends. This CDR3 is built from 13 residues. Germline V gene data show CDR1 as SGHTA and CDR2 as FQGNSA. The CDR3 coding sequence is TGTGCCAGCAGCTTAAATGGAGATCAGCCCCAGCATTTT. It specifies CASSLNGDQPQHF.

V is TRBV19 and J is TRBJ1-5, with a tentative D call TRBD1 (6 bases). In germline, CDR1 is LNHDA, CDR2 SQIVND (reference sequence). The CDR3 is 15 residues long. V shed 5 bases and J shed 7 bases, with 18 bases lying between them. CDR3 region: CASSARGEGGQPQHF. For the CDR3, the DNA is TGTGCCAGTAGTGCGAGGGGGGAGGGTGGCCAGCCCCAGCATTTT.

This clone has only a few counts. The chain uses TRBV27 and TRBJ1-6, with D perhaps TRBD1 (6 bases). This CDR3 is 17 amino acids long. Trimming cost V 5 bases and J 6 bases, with 20 bases left between them. The germline gives CDR1 MNHEY, CDR2 SMNVEV (reference sequence). The CDR3 DNA is TGTGCCAGCAGTCTCTACCCCCCGGACAGAGTTAATTCACCCCTCCACTTT. Translated, it gives CASSLYPPDRVNSPLHF.

This chain connects TRBV27 to TRBJ2-2, with D possibly being TRBD2 (5 bases). In germline, CDR1 is MNHEY, CDR2 SMNVEV (reference sequence). V shed 3 bases and J shed 6 bases, with 8 bases lying between them. The CDR3 consists of 13 residues. The CDR3 is CASSFWESGELFF. CDR3 coding DNA: TGTGCCAGCAGTTTCTGGGAGTCCGGGGAGCTGTTTTTT.

The chain carries TRBV29-1 and TRBJ1-4; D call uncertain. Between the trimmed V and J ends, which lost 6 bases and 0 bases, there was a span of 2 bases. In germline, CDR1 is SQVTM, CDR2 ANQGSEA. The CDR3 extends over 11 amino acids. The CDR3 DNA reads TGCAGCGTCGCAACTAATGAAAAACTGTTTTTT. Protein product: CSVATNEKLFF.

V is TRBV29-1 and J is TRBJ2-1; 7 bases agree with TRBD2. Germline V lookup: CDR1 SQVTM, CDR2 ANQGSEA. This CDR3 has 13 residues. Unmatched junction bases numbered 7, after V lost 2 bases and J lost 9 bases. This CDR3 reads CSVERLADGEQFF. CDR3 sequence (DNA): TGCAGCGTTGAACGTCTAGCGGACGGTGAGCAGTTCTTC.

The gene calls are TRBV13 and TRBJ2-7; 7 nucleotides align to TRBD2. This CDR3 has 15 amino acids. Trimming took 2 bases from V and 0 from J; bases not matched to a gene: 4. Germline V gives CDR1 PRHDT, CDR2 FYEKMQ (reference sequence). Here the CDR3 reads CASSLMGGSSYEQYF. As DNA, the CDR3 is TGTGCCAGCAGCTTAATGGGGGGGAGCTCCTACGAGCAGTACTTC.

The chain links TRBV27 to TRBJ2-5; tentative D call: TRBD2 (6 bases). This CDR3 has 14 residues. V lost 6 bases and J 5 bases, leaving 16 bases between the germline ends. The germline V gene has CDR1 MNHEY and CDR2 SMNVEV (reference sequence). The CDR3 loop is CASRGDWGPETQYF. The CDR3 DNA is TGTGCCAGCAGGGGGGACTGGGGACCGGAGACCCAGTACTTC.

The J gene is TRBJ2-7, the V gene TRBV21-1; the table's D call, TRBD1, has no DNA check behind it. TRBV21-1 is termed a pseudogene. The CDR3 covers 15 residues. CDR3 sequence: CASSEGTGANYEQYF. Here the CDR3 DNA reads TGTGCCAGCAGCGAAGGGACAGGGGCTAACTACGAGCAGTACTTC.

The chain employs TRBV5-8 and TRBJ2-7; the D is unclear. This CDR3 has 14 residues. Trimming stripped 0 bases from V and 3 bases from J, with 10 bases between. Germline CDR1 SGHTS, CDR2 YDEGEE. CDR3 DNA sequence: TGTGCCAGCAGCTTGGTGACACCCATCTACGAGCAGTACTTC. Translating it yields CASSLVTPIYEQYF.

This clone showed up just a few times. The V call is TRBV29-1, the J call TRBJ2-7, with D perhaps TRBD2 (5 bases). Germline V gene data show CDR1 as SQVTM and CDR2 as ANQGSEA. With 7 bases removed from V and 7 bases from J, the gap between germline ends came to 14 bases. This CDR3 has 11 amino acids. The CDR3, as DNA: TGCAGCGCCGCTGGGGAGAGGGAGCAGTACTTC. Its translation: CSAAGEREQYF.

This clone was recorded a few times. This chain uses TRBV15 with TRBJ1-6; 7 bases are a match to TRBD1. V lost 0 bases, J lost 10 bases, and 6 bases stayed unmatched. There are 15 residues in the CDR3. Germline lookup yields CDR1 LNHNV and CDR2 YYDKDF (reference sequence). The CDR3: CATSRERQGYSPLHF. The CDR3 nucleotides are TGTGCCACCAGCAGAGAGCGACAGGGATACTCACCCCTCCACTTT.

Only a few counts were recorded for this clone. This chain connects TRBV11-2 to TRBJ2-5; 12 nucleotides agree with TRBD2. V lost 1 base, J lost 5 bases, and 11 bases stayed unmatched. Germline V CDR1 and CDR2: SGHAT, FQNNGV. This CDR3 spans 18 amino acids. The CDR3 protein is CASSLGTSGNQWIETQYF. The CDR3 nucleotides read TGTGCCAGCAGCTTAGGGACTAGCGGGAATCAGTGGATCGAGACCCAGTACTTC.

V gene TRBV6-4 combines with J gene TRBJ2-1; 14 nucleotides line up with TRBD2. Per germline, CDR1 MRHNA and CDR2 SNTAGT. The J segment lost 14 bases and the V segment lost 5 bases, leaving 8 bases of the junction unmatched. There are 14 residues in the CDR3. CDR3 residues: CASSLEGLAGVEFF. In nucleotides, the CDR3 is TGTGCCAGCAGTCTCGAGGGACTAGCGGGAGTGGAGTTCTTC.

V and J are TRBV9 and TRBJ2-1; TRBD1 is a possible D gene (7 bases). CDR1 SGDLS and CDR2 YYNGEE come from the germline V gene. V lost 4 bases, J lost 5 bases, and 28 bases lay in between. CDR3 length: 19 residues. In DNA, the CDR3 is TGTGCCAGCAGCCCAGGGGGACTGGGATTTAGCCCTAAACACAATGAGCAGTTCTTC. Translated: CASSPGGLGFSPKHNEQFF.

The V and J genes are TRBV24-1 and TRBJ2-5; D unresolved. Trimming removed 3 bases at V and 2 bases at J, with 9 bases between. The length of the CDR3 is 14 residues. CDR1 is KGHDR and CDR2 is SFDVKD in the germline V gene. The chain's CDR3 is CATSDATVQETQYF. The CDR3 DNA reads TGTGCCACCAGTGATGCCACAGTGCAAGAGACCCAGTACTTC.